This TCR beta chain was sequenced for a study of T cells after yellow fever vaccination. Across the whole study: Preparation used SMART-Seq v4 Ultra Low Input for the low-cell-number fractions. Findings and limits, study-wide: Post-booster repertoires again held most primary-vaccination clones (roughly 95% CD4, about 88% CD8). The presence of abundant clonotypes contaminating from the bulk population was possible in FACS-sorted repertoires.

Concerning this clonotype: Its antigen is as yet unknown.

Trimming took off 2 bases at V and 11 bases at J, with 15 bases between the two ends. The length of the CDR3 is 13 residues. CDR1 is LGHNA and CDR2 is YSLEER in the germline V gene. By 5'RACE template switching, TCR cDNA was produced, with a universal primer site and UMIs added in the process. TCRdb analysed the 5' RACE reads with MiXCR anew, one entry per CDR3 protein. The sample records about 400,000 distinct CDR3 sequences, 6.2% being singletons. This chain connects TRBV4-3 to TRBJ1-1; D perhaps matches TRBD1 (5 bases). The sample here was PBMCs, taken 5 days after the yellow fever booster vaccination. The clonotype originates from a man aged 25-40 years who received the YFV17D yellow fever vaccine. The CDR3 region is CASSQIPGPDAFF. For the CDR3, the DNA is TGCGCCAGCAGCCAAATCCCAGGGCCGGATGCTTTCTTT.